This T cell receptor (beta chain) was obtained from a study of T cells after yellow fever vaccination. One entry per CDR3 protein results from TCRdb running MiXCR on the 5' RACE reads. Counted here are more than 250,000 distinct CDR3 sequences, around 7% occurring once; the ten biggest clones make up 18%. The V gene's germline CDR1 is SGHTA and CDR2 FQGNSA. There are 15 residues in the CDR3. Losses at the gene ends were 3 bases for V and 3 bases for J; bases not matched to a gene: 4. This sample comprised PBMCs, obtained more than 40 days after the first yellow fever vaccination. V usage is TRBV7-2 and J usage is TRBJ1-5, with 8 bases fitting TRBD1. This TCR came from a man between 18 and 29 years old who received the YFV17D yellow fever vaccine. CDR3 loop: CASSLTGATNQPQHF. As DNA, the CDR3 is TGTGCCAGCAGCTTGACAGGGGCTACCAATCAGCCCCAGCATTTT.